This T cell receptor (beta chain) comes out of a study of shared clonotypes between healthy human individuals (dated by TCRdb to the early 2020s). The study in broad terms: The cohort comprised a couple of women and three men aged 18 to 49 years. For each donor, CD4 naive and CD4 memory were each run on three plates, CD8 naive on two plates, and CD8 memory on one plate. To estimate repertoire size and how much clonotype sharing occurs between individuals, the study deeply sequenced the blood TCR repertoires of 5 or 6 healthy adults. Different laboratories and diverse techniques were used to prepare libraries and sequence TCR repertoires, to increase sequencing depth and limit assay-specific biases. Leukapheresis yielded between about 0.9 and 8.9 billion PBMCs per donor.

Using the deep immunoSEQ assay, TCR CDR3 regions were amplified from genomic DNA by multiplex PCR. Genomic DNA extracted from each cell subset was distributed evenly over all wells of several immunoSEQ 96-well plates, and each plate served as one replicate. For sorted subsets, roughly 0.2 ug genomic DNA, equal to 30,000 to 35,000 T cell genomes, was loaded into each replicate PCR. Purified libraries were measured with a Qubit 3.0 fluorometer, size-checked on a Bioanalyzer 2100, and measured again with the KAPA Library Quantification kit. A separate single-read 150-cycle Illumina NextSeq 550 flow cell was used to sequence each immunoSEQ 96-well plate. The study's own analysis went as follows. Because the immunoSEQ output held only junctional sequences and lacked quality scores, the filtering could not match the filtering applied to full-length reads. Sequences were annotated with PyIR, a Python wrapper for IgBLAST v1.9, using IMGT germline references to assign V/J genes and CDR3. Reads with weak V/J assignments (E-value above 1e-6), missing CDR3, stop codons, out-of-frame junctions, or ambiguous translated residues were removed. A V3J clonotype was defined by an identical inferred V gene, J gene, and CDR3 amino acid sequence. Percentage overlap between repertoires was computed as shared unique clonotypes divided by the size of the smaller repertoire. Three approaches were used to assess repertoire richness: RTK rarefaction, the Chao1 estimator, and Recon v2.1 estimates of unobserved clonotypes. Generation probabilities were computed with OLGA for all TCRbeta clonotypes obtained by the gDNA method from several donors. The table comes from immuneACCESS by way of TCRdb, which keeps in-frame sequences with V and J called. Part of the clones is missing from these tables; in studies checked, under half for an unresolved V gene and the rest for unknown reasons. The V and J calls and the clone size are those of that table, but D and trimming were determined from the DNA. In this sample the table shows roughly 590,000 clones, 95% to 96% of which occur a single time. Clones ranked in the top ten supply 0.085% to 0.11% of the sample.

As for this clone: Which antigen it targets is not known. No clone much larger than this one lies a single base away; base qualities are absent.

Broader findings and caveats from the paper: Estimated clonotype richness was generally larger for naive than for memory subsets. Rarefaction of sorted-subset datasets indicated incomplete sequencing despite the large sequencing depth. About 5% of naive CD4, around 3.5% of naive CD8, 2% to 2.5% of memory CD4, and around 0.4% of memory CD8 clonotypes were shared across a few donors. Higher generation probabilities were observed for clonotypes shared by all four sorted-subset donors than for non-shared clonotypes. Sampling was restricted to blood, and TCR repertoires in tissues likely differ from the TCR repertoires found in blood. Because the study included a small number of donors, the genetic and exposure-history diversity represented was limited. Pairwise subsampling indicated that sequencing depth was expected to affect the degree of clonotype sharing among donors.

Clipping removes 5 bases from V and 7 bases from J, with 13 as the unmatched junction base count. Via the germline V gene (reference sequence), CDR1 is MNHEY and CDR2 SMNVEV. Inclusive of the bounding cysteine and phenylalanine, the CDR3 is 15 residues long. Only the CDR3 region is kept as DNA, spanning 45 bases read in frame from base 1. CD8 naive samples consisted of CD45RO-negative cells that were positively selected for CCR7, yielding a CD45RA+CCR7+ population without TemRA cells. The donors were healthy, HIV-negative adults with no recently reported acute infections or vaccinations. All donors were Caucasian adults living in Nashville, Tennessee, USA. After blood collection by leukapheresis, PBMCs were isolated using Ficoll-Histopaque density gradient centrifugation and then cryopreserved in the vapor phase of liquid nitrogen. Analytical flow cytometry was used to check the purity and quantity of each magnetically sorted T cell population. Each sorted fraction had its genomic DNA isolated and then quantified by UV absorbance on a Nanodrop 2000c.

Material: naive CD8+ T cells sorted from blood. In light of the paper, this sample's cell subset or site label describes: CD45RA+CCR7+. The clonotype was recovered from a woman in her thirties in good health. Recombination connected TRBV27 to TRBJ2-7; the junction holds 8 bases that match TRBD1. The DNA reads TGTGCCAGCAGTCCCCAGGGGGCTTTCGATACGGAGCAGTACTTC. It encodes CASSPQGAFDTEQYF.